What follows describes a single TCR beta chain. The clone's antigen remains unknown. No base-level quality is on record; no much larger clone is a single base apart. The data belong to a study of blood T cell repertoires in COVID-19 (dated by TCRdb to 2018 to 2020). With regard to the full study: Collaborator samples came from the United States, Italy and Spain and covered acute and convalescent phases of COVID-19. The repertoires were released in a freely available public database meant as a resource for research on the immune response to SARS-CoV-2. Subjects who had been exposed to COVID-19, were actively infected with it, or had recovered from it provided the deeply sampled blood TCRbeta repertoires that made up the dataset. Samples were obtained from the ongoing ImmuneRACE study (first 160 participants) and from approximately 1,200 subjects provided by 6 global collaborators. Where available, HLA class I and class II types were taken from metadata supplied by the sample provider and were not determined by assay-based typing. The material from the prospective study consisted of cDNA or gDNA derived from T cells, B-cell-depleted T cells, or PBMCs. A de-identified subject ID, COVID-19 status, age in years and sex were almost always included in the sample metadata. The study at large found these results: How much clinical and demographic metadata was included differed by source and by participant, and the metadata was provided uncurated.

V is reduced by 0 bases and J by 4 bases, leaving a spacing of 12 bases between them. Measured from the cysteine to the phenylalanine, the CDR3 is 16 residues long. Only the CDR3 DNA stays, 48 bases, in frame from base 1. CDR1 and CDR2 are drawn from the germline V gene: SNHLY, FYNNEI. TCRbeta CDR3 regions were amplified from genomic DNA using the immunoSEQ Assay, a bias-controlled multiplex PCR. Turning to the authors' computational methods: Within the assay, amplification of reference gene primers was used to estimate how many nucleated cells each sample contained. To quantify the absolute abundance of each unique TCRbeta CDR3 rearrangement, sequence reads were collapsed and filtered. Productive Simpson clonality was computed per sample as the square root of Simpson's diversity index over productive rearrangements. TCRdb re-hosts the immuneACCESS table, in-frame sequences only. Its copies lack some clones; in the studies checked, an unresolved V gene accounts for under half of them, and the cause for the rest is not known. That table is the source of V, J and clone size, and D and trimming were worked out from the DNA. Across this sample there are roughly 73,000 clones, with 89% seen only once. In total, the top ten clones hold roughly 9% of the sample.

Each collaborating institution followed its own protocols to collect whole blood in K2EDTA tubes. Collaborator samples were shipped for TCRbeta analysis as frozen whole blood, isolated PBMCs, or DNA extracted from either sample type. The receptor was derived from an elderly man with acute or convalescent COVID-19. This receptor chain uses TRBV2 and TRBJ2-2; D gene: possibly TRBD1, on 6 matching bases. The source material was peripheral blood. The CDR3 has the sequence CASSEAMTGLTGELFF. The DNA reads as follows: TGTGCCAGCAGTGAAGCCATGACAGGTCTCACCGGGGAGCTGTTTTTT.